Following are 18 T cell receptor beta chains from one sample sequenced in a study of cytomegalovirus exposure and HLA in healthy donors (dated by TCRdb to about 2017). Library preparation used the immunoSEQ multiplex PCR assay. A mixture of 60 forward primers for TCR Vbeta segments and 13 reverse primers for TCR Jbeta segments was used in the multiplex PCR. TCRdb re-hosts the immuneACCESS table, in-frame sequences only. Its copies lack some clones; in the studies checked, an unresolved V gene accounts for under half of them, and the cause for the rest is not known. Counted in this sample were approximately 160,000 clones; about four fifths of them appeared once. The top ten clonotypes cover about 0.77% of the sample. The source material was PBMCs. The receptor source for this set is a woman aged 18-30 years in good health and CMV-seronegative.

This chain connects TRBV13 to TRBJ2-2; 7 nucleotides align to TRBD2. CDR3 length: 15 amino acids. Germline values: CDR1 PRHDT, CDR2 FYEKMQ (reference sequence). V was pared by 0 bases and J by 5 bases, with 3 bases of the junction left unmatched. The CDR3 DNA follows: TGTGCCAGCAGCTTAGGCCCCGGGGGGACCGGGGAGCTGTTTTTT. It codes for CASSLGPGGTGELFF.

The chain uses TRBV27 and TRBJ2-1; 8 nucleotides agree with TRBD2. Germline trimming cut 2 bases from V and 7 bases from J; bases unmatched to any gene: 16. The CDR3 totals 18 residues. From germline, CDR1 is MNHEY and CDR2 SMNVEV (reference sequence). As DNA, the CDR3 is TGTGCCAGCAGTTTAGCCGGCTATACACTAGCGGATGGGAATGAGCAGTTCTTC. Protein product: CASSLAGYTLADGNEQFF.

J is TRBJ2-5 and V is TRBV7-8, with 12 bases fitting TRBD2. The DNA end is a closer match to TRBJ2-7, so the J assignment may be wrong. From germline, CDR1 is SGHVS and CDR2 FQNEAQ. This CDR3 has 19 amino acids. As DNA, the CDR3 is TGTGCCAGCAGCTTACGGTCTGAGAGTTTGGGGACTAGCGGGTACGAGCAGTACTTC. It specifies CASSLRSESLGTSGYEQYF.

This clone has a handful of counts. CDR3 residues: CASSPGFGNEQFF. DNA of the CDR3: TGTGCCAGCAGCCCCGGTTTTGGCAATGAGCAGTTCTTC. This rearrangement joins TRBV7-9 to TRBJ2-1; no reliable D call. Trimming cost V 5 bases and J 6 bases, with 11 bases left between them. The CDR3 spans 13 residues. Per the germline V gene, CDR1 is SEHNR and CDR2 is FQNEAQ (reference sequence).

In this sample, this clone turned up a few times. This chain joins TRBV4-3 and TRBJ2-1, with TRBD1 matching 8 bases. The CDR3 sequence is 16 residues long. The germline V gene has CDR1 LGHNA and CDR2 YSLEER. The V gene end was trimmed by 0 bases and the J gene end by 5 bases; junction bases not matched to a gene: 6. The CDR3 here is CASSQDIGQGHNEQFF. The CDR3 bases are TGCGCCAGCAGCCAAGATATTGGACAGGGACACAATGAGCAGTTCTTC.

The chain links TRBV7-2 to TRBJ1-5; no reliable D call. The CDR3 is 14 residues long. V lost 3 bases to trimming and J lost 2 bases, with 8 bases between them. Germline values: CDR1 SGHTA, CDR2 FQGNSA. CDR3 in DNA: TGTGCCAGCAGCTTCAAAGGAGGCAATCAGCCCCAGCATTTT. It codes for CASSFKGGNQPQHF. Full variable domain (rest looked up from reference TRBV7-2 and TRBJ1-5): GAGVSQSPSNKVTEKGKDVELRCDPISGHTALYWYRQSLGQGLEFLIYFQGNSAPDKSGLPSDRFSAERTGGSVSTLTIQRTQQEDSAVYLCASSFKGGNQPQHFGDGTRLSIL.

This clone was recorded once. The J gene is TRBJ2-3, the V gene TRBV11-2; D not resolved. There are 15 residues in the CDR3. The V gene's germline CDR1 is SGHAT and CDR2 FQNNGV. The V end lost 3 bases, the J end lost 0 bases, and 10 bases lay between the germline ends. CDR3 sequence: CASSFAATSTDTQYF. DNA of the CDR3: TGTGCCAGCAGCTTCGCTGCGACTAGCACAGATACGCAGTATTTT.

This clone was observed a handful of times. This rearrangement joins TRBV4-1 to TRBJ1-1, with D possibly being TRBD1 (5 bases). The CDR3 runs to 13 residues. V gave up 3 bases and J gave up 0 bases, with 5 bases separating them. CDR1 and CDR2 (germline): MGHRA, YSYEKL. Here the CDR3 DNA reads TGCGCCAGCAGCCAGACAGTGAACACTGAAGCTTTCTTT. Its translation is CASSQTVNTEAFF.

The chain carries TRBV18 and TRBJ1-1; a weak D match, TRBD1 (5 bases). The germline gives CDR1 KGHSH, CDR2 LQKENI. V was cut by 0 bases and J by 5 bases, with 7 bases left in between. The CDR3 extends over 13 amino acids. The CDR3 sequence: CASSPPGGTEAFF. Written as DNA, the CDR3 is TGTGCCAGCTCACCACCGGGGGGAACTGAAGCTTTCTTT.

CDR3 protein: CASSDYGTSGSGEQFF. Here the CDR3 DNA reads TGTGCCAGCAGTGACTATGGGACTAGCGGGAGTGGTGAGCAGTTCTTC. This rearrangement joins TRBV6-4 to TRBJ2-1, with 14 bases matching TRBD2. Germline V lookup: CDR1 MRHNA, CDR2 SNTAGT. The CDR3 consists of 16 residues. V shed 1 base and J 9 bases; nucleotides not matched to a gene: 5.

J is TRBJ2-7 and V is TRBV7-9; 9 positions agree with TRBD1. With V trimmed by 0 bases and J by 3 bases, 6 bases remained unmatched. The CDR3 is 16 amino acids. Germline-derived CDR1 and CDR2 are SEHNR and FQNEAQ (reference sequence). CDR3 nucleotides: TGTGCCAGCAGCTTAGCGTCGGGGACAGGGTACTACGAGCAGTACTTC. This translates into CASSLASGTGYYEQYF.

This chain uses TRBV9 with TRBJ2-4, with 7 bases aligning to TRBD1. The CDR3 totals 15 residues. CDR1 is SGDLS, CDR2 YYNGEE, per germline. V lost 4 bases and J lost 6; bases outside the gene matches: 10. The CDR3 spells CASSPFTQGINIQYF. The CDR3 bases are TGTGCCAGCAGCCCATTTACACAGGGGATAAACATTCAGTACTTC.

The chain has TRBV5-6 and TRBJ2-3; 8 bases are a match to TRBD2. This CDR3 has 15 residues. Unmatched junction bases numbered 8, after V lost 4 bases and J lost 4 bases. The germline CDR1 and CDR2 sequences are SGHDT and YYEEEE. The CDR3 coding sequence is TGTGCCAGCAGCCCCTACCGACTAGCGCCAGATACGCAGTATTTT. Encoded protein: CASSPYRLAPDTQYF.

CDR3 protein: CASSFGGAGGTRNEQFF. The CDR3 nucleotides are TGCGCCAGCAGCTTTGGGGGGGCGGGAGGGACTCGCAATGAGCAGTTCTTC. The J gene is TRBJ2-1, the V gene TRBV5-1; 9 bases align to TRBD2. The germline V gene encodes CDR1 SGHRS and CDR2 YFSETQ. The V segment lost 2 bases and the J segment 6 bases; nucleotides outside the gene matches: 12. The CDR3 consists of 17 residues.

This clone was observed once. The chain combines TRBV27 with TRBJ2-7; 9 nucleotides agree with TRBD1. The CDR3 has 14 residues. V was pared by 2 bases and J by 4 bases, with 3 bases of the junction left unmatched. The germline V gene has CDR1 MNHEY and CDR2 SMNVEV (reference sequence). CDR3 residues: CASSLDRGIYEQYF. CDR3 DNA: TGTGCCAGCAGTTTAGACAGGGGGATTTACGAGCAGTACTTC.

The chain carries TRBV14 and TRBJ1-1; D unresolved. This CDR3 comprises 13 residues. From germline, CDR1 is SGHDN and CDR2 FVKESK. With 3 bases removed from V and 2 bases from J, the gap between germline ends came to 7 bases. CDR3 sequence reads: CASSQVVNTEAFF. The CDR3 DNA follows: TGTGCCAGCAGCCAGGTAGTCAACACTGAAGCTTTCTTT.

The genes are TRBV30 and TRBJ2-7; 10 nucleotides agree with TRBD2. The V gene's germline CDR1 is GTSNPN and CDR2 SVGIG (reference sequence). Trimming cost V 1 base and J 3 bases; bases outside gene matches: 3. This CDR3 region has 14 residues. Here the CDR3 DNA reads TGTGCCTGGAGTGGTGCTAGCGGGAGCTACGAGCAGTACTTC. Protein: CAWSGASGSYEQYF.

The gene calls are TRBV2 and TRBJ2-1; possible D gene TRBD1, 6 bases. This CDR3 has 13 residues. V shed 5 bases and J shed 8 bases, with 13 bases lying between them. The germline V gene has CDR1 SNHLY and CDR2 FYNNEI. CDR3 amino acids: CASSQDRIDEQFF. CDR3 DNA: TGTGCCAGCAGTCAGGACAGAATCGATGAGCAGTTCTTC.